These 28 T cell receptor beta chains originate from one sample sequenced in a study of blood T cell repertoires in COVID-19. The assay was immunoSEQ multiplex PCR, and TCRdb's table has in-frame clones only and misses some. Among 250,000 to 300,000 clones listed, more than 85% were seen once. The sequencing sample was made of peripheral blood. These receptors came from a woman aged 60 to 75 with COVID-19, enrolled during active disease.

This clone was observed a few times. The V call is TRBV27, the J call TRBJ1-6; a weak D match, TRBD1 (5 bases). CDR1 is MNHEY and CDR2 is SMNVEV in the germline V gene (reference sequence). V was shortened by 4 bases and J by 9 bases, with 16 bases between the two germline ends. The CDR3 is 15 residues long. The CDR3 region is CASSYWGGGGSPLHF. CDR3 in DNA: TGTGCCAGCAGTTATTGGGGCGGGGGTGGTTCACCCCTCCACTTT.

The chain recombines TRBV28 with TRBJ1-5, with 7 positions matching TRBD1. Looked up from germline, CDR1 is MDHEN and CDR2 is SYDVKM. There are 15 residues in the CDR3. Losses at the gene ends were 7 bases for V and 6 bases for J; bases not matched to a gene: 12. The CDR3, as DNA: TGTGCCAGCACACCCAACGAGGGGGCTGGTCAGCCCCAGCATTTT. Translation: CASTPNEGAGQPQHF.

The CDR3 here is CARSSDTGGSTF. The DNA for the CDR3 is TGTGCCAGAAGCTCCGACACGGGAGGTTCCACCTTC. The rearrangement links TRBV7-5 to TRBJ1-2. TRBV7-5 is marked as a pseudogene. This CDR3 contains 12 residues.

V gene TRBV28 combines with J gene TRBJ2-1; tentative D call: TRBD2 (5 bases). Germline lookup yields CDR1 MDHEN and CDR2 SYDVKM. This CDR3 is built from 13 residues. V lost 6 bases, J lost 7 bases, and 13 bases lay in between. The CDR3 here is CASRGSIRNEQFF. The CDR3 region has the DNA TGTGCCAGCAGGGGGAGTATTCGGAATGAGCAGTTCTTC.

The V gene is TRBV6-5, the J gene TRBJ2-7; D is uncertain. In germline, CDR1 is MNHEY, CDR2 SVGAGI. CDR3 length: 12 residues. Trimming pared 8 bases from V and 2 bases from J, leaving 10 bases between. CDR3 coding DNA: TGTGCCAGCGACGGAGCCACCTACGAGCAGTACTTC. It codes for CASDGATYEQYF.

The rearrangement uses TRBV30 and TRBJ2-6; TRBD1 matches at 7 bases. V lost 4 bases, J lost 1 base, and 10 bases stayed unmatched. In germline, CDR1 is GTSNPN, CDR2 SVGIG (reference sequence). The CDR3 has 17 residues. CDR3 amino acids: CAWTRGQSNSGANVLTF. In DNA form, the CDR3 reads TGTGCCTGGACCCGGGGACAGAGTAATTCTGGGGCCAACGTCCTGACTTTC.

This clone was detected a few times. The V and J genes are TRBV19 and TRBJ2-7, with D tentatively TRBD1 (6 bases). The CDR3 is 14 residues long. CDR1 is LNHDA, CDR2 SQIVND, per germline (reference sequence). V dropped 4 bases and J dropped 2 bases, with 12 bases sitting between them. The CDR3 is CASSTTGSAYEQYF. The CDR3 coding sequence is TGTGCCAGTAGTACCACAGGGTCGGCCTACGAGCAGTACTTC. Full variable domain (outside the CDR3, taken from reference TRBV19 and TRBJ2-7): DGGITQSPKYLFRKEGQNVTLSCEQNLNHDAMYWYRQDPGQGLRLIYYSQIVNDFQKGDIAEGYSVSREKKESFPLTVTSAQKNPTAFYLCASSTTGSAYEQYFGPGTRLTVT.

This clone was seen only a few times. The chain combines TRBV6-2 or TRBV6-3 with TRBJ2-6; TRBD1 aligns across 9 bases. Germline CDR1 and CDR2: MNHEY and SVGEGT. V lost 4 bases and J lost 5; bases outside the gene matches: 12. The length of the CDR3 is 18 residues. CDR3 in DNA: TGTGCCAGCAGTTCAACAGGGGGCGCAGGCTTAAGGGCCAACGTCCTGACTTTC. Translated, it gives CASSSTGGAGLRANVLTF.

The chain links TRBV7-9 to TRBJ1-4, with D maybe TRBD1 (5 bases). The ends were cut back, 4 bases at V and 0 bases at J, with 12 bases in the middle. The CDR3 spans 16 residues. The germline gives CDR1 SEHNR, CDR2 FQNEAQ (reference sequence). CDR3 in amino acids: CASSWSGGATNEKLFF. The CDR3 DNA sequence: TGTGCCAGCAGCTGGTCCGGGGGGGCAACTAATGAAAAACTGTTTTTT.

This clone was recorded a few times. This chain uses TRBV6-5 with TRBJ2-7; possible D gene TRBD1, 6 bases. V lost 5 bases, J lost 0 bases, and 14 bases lay in between. Germline lookup yields CDR1 MNHEY and CDR2 SVGAGI. This CDR3 spans 15 amino acids. CDR3 DNA sequence: TGTGCCAGCAGTACCCGGGACACCCACTCCTACGAGCAGTACTTC. Translating it yields CASSTRDTHSYEQYF.

V is TRBV13 and J is TRBJ1-1; no clear D gene. The CDR3 contains 13 residues. The V gene's germline CDR1 is PRHDT and CDR2 FYEKMQ (reference sequence). The V end was cut by 4 bases, the J end by 2 bases, with 8 bases between. The CDR3 nucleotides are TGTGCCAGCAGCTCAAATCCAAACACTGAAGCTTTCTTT. Amino acid sequence: CASSSNPNTEAFF.

This clone was observed a handful of times. The chain joins TRBV30 to TRBJ2-3, with TRBD2 as a possible D gene (5 bases). Germline V gene lookup returns CDR1 GTSNPN and CDR2 SVGIG (reference sequence). The CDR3 runs to 13 residues. V lost 2 bases and J lost 2, with 8 bases in between. Here the CDR3 reads CAWSPGSTDTQYF. The CDR3 DNA is TGTGCCTGGAGTCCGGGATCCACAGATACGCAGTATTTT. The full variable domain, with the rest looked up from reference TRBV30 and TRBJ2-3, is SQTIHQWPATLVQPVGSPLSLECTVEGTSNPNLYWYRQAAGRGLQLLFYSVGIGQISSEVPQNLSASRPQDRQFILSSKKLLLSDSGFYLCAWSPGSTDTQYFGPGTRLTVL.

V is TRBV19 and J is TRBJ2-7, with TRBD2 matching 10 bases. V was pared by 6 bases and J by 3 bases, with 14 bases of the junction left unmatched. CDR3 length: 17 residues. Germline V gives CDR1 LNHDA, CDR2 SQIVND (reference sequence). This CDR3 is CASSVGLAAGASYEQYF. DNA for the CDR3: TGTGCCAGTAGCGTAGGACTAGCGGCAGGCGCGAGCTACGAGCAGTACTTC.

This clone has just a few counts. The chain recombines TRBV10-1 with TRBJ1-1; D not certain. The CDR3 spans 14 residues. The V and J ends lost 0 bases and 1 base respectively, with 6 bases between them. Germline V lookup: CDR1 WNHNN, CDR2 SYGVQD (reference sequence). CDR3 nucleotide sequence: TGCGCCAGCAGTGAGTCTGGCCAGAACACTGAAGCTTTCTTT. The encoded protein is CASSESGQNTEAFF.

This chain connects TRBV9 to TRBJ2-7; unclear D gene. CDR1 is SGDLS and CDR2 is YYNGEE in the germline V gene. This CDR3 is built from 15 residues. Trimming took off 0 bases at V and 0 bases at J, with 10 bases between the two ends. The CDR3 bases are TGTGCCAGCAGCGTAGCGCCAGGAAGCTCCTACGAGCAGTACTTC. This encodes CASSVAPGSSYEQYF. Based on the CDR3 plus reference TRBV9 and TRBJ2-7, the full variable domain is DSGVTQTPKHLITATGQRVTLRCSPRSGDLSVYWYQQSLDQGLQFLIQYYNGEERAKGNILERFSAQQFPDLHSELNLSSLELGDSALYFCASSVAPGSSYEQYFGPGTRLTVT.

This chain uses TRBV15 with TRBJ1-5; D perhaps matches TRBD1 (5 bases). The CDR3 runs to 15 residues. Germline V gives CDR1 LNHNV, CDR2 YYDKDF (reference sequence). Trimming pared 9 bases from V and 0 bases from J, leaving 15 bases between. The CDR3 region has the DNA TGTGCCACTAGAGAGACAGTTGATAGCAATCAGCCCCAGCATTTT. As protein: CATRETVDSNQPQHF.

The rearrangement links TRBV28 to TRBJ1-6; weak D call: TRBD1 (5 bases). Germline CDR1 and CDR2: MDHEN and SYDVKM. The CDR3 totals 14 residues. V lost 7 bases, J lost 7 bases, and 14 bases lay in between. The CDR3 nucleotides read TGTGCCAGCAAGGTCGGGGGGAGGAATTCACCCCTCCACTTT. As protein: CASKVGGRNSPLHF.

This clone appeared a single time. The gene calls are TRBV5-1 and TRBJ2-3, with 7 bases aligning to TRBD2. This CDR3 spans 16 amino acids. CDR1 is SGHRS, CDR2 YFSETQ, per germline. Trimming cost V 4 bases and J 1 base; bases outside gene matches: 9. CDR3 amino acids: CASSPRPRGGTDTQYF. CDR3 nucleotide sequence: TGCGCCAGCAGCCCCCGGCCCCGGGGGGGCACAGATACGCAGTATTTT.

The chain carries TRBV5-4 and TRBJ2-7, with D possibly being TRBD1 (6 bases). This CDR3 is 12 amino acids long. Germline V gives CDR1 SGHNT, CDR2 YYREEE (reference sequence). Trimming shortened V by 2 bases and J by 4 bases, and 7 bases separated the two germline ends. CDR3 sequence reads: CASSLTGYEQYF. The CDR3 DNA is TGTGCCAGCAGCTTAACAGGGTACGAGCAGTACTTC.

The rearrangement joins TRBV9 to TRBJ1-6; 9 bases align to TRBD1. CDR1 SGDLS and CDR2 YYNGEE come from the germline V gene. Unmatched junction bases numbered 4, after V lost 3 bases and J lost 6 bases. This CDR3 is 15 amino acids long. The CDR3 nucleotides read TGTGCCAGCAGCGACAGGGGGCGCGGTAATTCACCCCTCCACTTT. The encoded protein is CASSDRGRGNSPLHF.

The V call is TRBV6-5, the J call TRBJ2-5, with 11 nucleotides matching TRBD2. Germline CDR1 MNHEY, CDR2 SVGAGI. The CDR3 length is 16 residues. With 2 bases clipped from V and 0 bases from J, the junction kept 2 bases outside the gene matches. The DNA of the CDR3 is TGTGCCAGCAGTTACCCGACTAGCGGGGACCAAGAGACCCAGTACTTC. As protein: CASSYPTSGDQETQYF.

The chain employs TRBV30 and TRBJ2-3, with D perhaps matching TRBD1 (6 bases). V was cut by 4 bases and J by 6 bases, with 8 bases left in between. Germline lookup yields CDR1 GTSNPN and CDR2 SVGIG (reference sequence). The CDR3 contains 11 residues. In nucleotides, the CDR3 is TGTGCCTGGACAGGGGCCGATACGCAGTATTTT. It yields the protein CAWTGADTQYF.

V and J are TRBV3-1 (or the pseudogene TRBV3-2) and TRBJ2-1; 9 bases map to TRBD2. Germline values: CDR1 LGHDT, CDR2 YNNKEL (reference sequence). This CDR3 contains 15 residues. The V gene end was trimmed by 6 bases and the J gene end by 8 bases; junction bases not matched to a gene: 11. The CDR3 nucleotides are TGTGCCAGCAGACCCGGGGTAGCGGGAGTCTATGAGCAGTTCTTC. It translates to CASRPGVAGVYEQFF.

In this sample, this clone turned up a few times. V gene TRBV18 combines with J gene TRBJ2-7; perhaps TRBD1 as D (6 bases). Trimming shortened V by 1 base and J by 5 bases, and 15 bases separated the two germline ends. CDR3 length: 15 residues. CDR1 is KGHSH, CDR2 LQKENI, per germline. CDR3 coding DNA: TGTGCCAGCTCACCACTCTACAGGGCCCCCCACGAGCAGTACTTC. The encoded protein is CASSPLYRAPHEQYF.

The genes are TRBV28 and TRBJ2-4, with no clear D. Deletions cut 3 bases from V and 1 base from J, with 10 bases between. The germline V gene encodes CDR1 MDHEN and CDR2 SYDVKM. This CDR3 comprises 15 residues. CDR3 region: CASSFWWRAKNIQYF. The CDR3 nucleotides read TGTGCCAGCAGTTTCTGGTGGCGGGCCAAAAACATTCAGTACTTC.

The chain links TRBV7-3 to TRBJ2-3; D not resolved. Trimming removed 1 base at V and 4 bases at J, with 9 bases between. Looked up from germline, CDR1 is SGHTA and CDR2 is FQGTGA. The CDR3 is 14 residues long. This CDR3 is CASSLIGSADTQYF. CDR3 bases: TGTGCCAGCAGCTTAATCGGGTCGGCAGATACGCAGTATTTT.

This clone showed up just once. The chain is built from TRBV5-4 and TRBJ2-2, with 7 nucleotides matching TRBD2. Trimming at V came to 1 base and at J to 3 bases, leaving 6 bases not matched to a gene. CDR3 length: 16 amino acids. Germline CDR1 and CDR2: SGHNT and YYREEE (reference sequence). The CDR3 loop is CASSLSGGGDTGELFF. DNA for the CDR3: TGTGCCAGCAGCTTGAGTGGGGGAGGGGACACCGGGGAGCTGTTTTTT.

This chain links TRBV15 with TRBJ1-5, with D perhaps matching TRBD1 (5 bases). Trimming left V 1 base short and J 0 bases short, with 10 bases between. The CDR3 loop spans 16 amino acids. Germline CDR1 is LNHNV and CDR2 is YYDKDF (reference sequence). Here the CDR3 DNA reads TGTGCCACCAGCAGAGGCGCAGGGAATAGCAATCAGCCCCAGCATTTT. It codes for CATSRGAGNSNQPQHF.